The 31 T cell receptor beta chains given below trace back to one sample, sequenced in a study of human T cells and chemical hapten exposure. TCRdb redid the calling of the RACE reads with MiXCR, one entry per CDR3 protein. The repertoire holds 80,000 to 95,000 distinct CDR3 sequences, with around 11% as singletons. Time point given: patch test 1, 2 weeks after DPC sensitization. Treatment of the sample: therapeutic diphenylcyclopropenone sensitization with weekly scalp DPC. This specimen consisted of whole blood, obtained in connection with sensitization to the hapten diphenylcyclopropenone (DPC). These receptors all stem from a woman aged 50 to 60 with alopecia areata. Some clones in this sample may be carry-over from other donors' samples.

The table lists this clonotype with many counts. V usage is TRBV6-6 and J usage is TRBJ2-1; D gene unclear. The V gene's germline CDR1 is MNHNY and CDR2 SVGAGI (reference sequence). The CDR3 spans 12 residues. Trimming cost V 6 bases and J 4 bases, with 7 bases left between them. CDR3 sequence reads: CASSRPYNEQFF. The CDR3 bases are TGTGCCAGCAGCCGACCTTACAATGAGCAGTTCTTC.

This clonotype has at least ten counts. The rearrangement uses TRBV7-8 and TRBJ1-1; 10 bases agree with TRBD1. V lost 5 bases and J lost 5; bases outside the gene matches: 14. Germline loops: CDR1 SGHVS, CDR2 FQNEAQ. The CDR3 has 17 residues. The CDR3 region has the DNA TGTGCCAGCAGCCCAAATACGAGACAGGGGGCATGGACTGAAGCTTTCTTT. It yields the protein CASSPNTRQGAWTEAFF. The full variable domain, completed using reference TRBV7-8 and TRBJ1-1, is GAGVSQSPRYKVAKRGQDVALRCDPISGHVSLFWYQQALGQGPEFLTYFQNEAQLDKSGLPSDRFFAERPEGSVSTLKIQRTQQEDSAVYLCASSPNTRQGAWTEAFFGQGTRLTVV.

Many counts were recorded for this clonotype. V usage is TRBV9 and J usage is TRBJ1-6; D unresolved. CDR1 is SGDLS, CDR2 YYNGEE, per germline. The CDR3 is 14 amino acids. Deletions cut 3 bases from V and 4 bases from J, with 8 bases between. As DNA, the CDR3 is TGTGCCAGCAGCGGGTTAGCGTATAATTCACCCCTCCACTTT. Its translation is CASSGLAYNSPLHF. The full variable domain, with the rest looked up from reference TRBV9 and TRBJ1-6, is DSGVTQTPKHLITATGQRVTLRCSPRSGDLSVYWYQQSLDQGLQFLIQYYNGEERAKGNILERFSAQQFPDLHSELNLSSLELGDSALYFCASSGLAYNSPLHFGNGTRLTVT.

Ten or more counts support this clonotype. The chain is built from TRBV21-1 and TRBJ2-3; the listed D gene, TRBD2, was not tested against the DNA. TRBV21-1 is a pseudogene locus. The CDR3 length is 22 residues. The CDR3: CASSKVLSGTSGGESSTDTQYF. The DNA of the CDR3 is TGTGCCAGCAGCAAAGTCCTCAGTGGTACTAGCGGGGGAGAGAGTAGCACAGATACGCAGTATTTT.

The chain carries TRBV6-6 and TRBJ2-3; 9 nucleotides agree with TRBD2. CDR3 length: 15 residues. Germline-derived CDR1 and CDR2 are MNHNY and SVGAGI (reference sequence). V lost 5 bases and J lost 1; bases outside the gene matches: 4. Written as DNA, the CDR3 is TGTGCCAGCAGTAGACTAGCGGAAGGCACAGATACGCAGTATTTT. Protein product: CASSRLAEGTDTQYF.

This clonotype appeared many times. The chain couples TRBV20-1 to TRBJ1-1; TRBD1 matches 7 bases. Germline CDR1 and CDR2: DFQATT and SNEGSKA (reference sequence). V lost 5 bases and J lost 2; bases outside the gene matches: 14. The CDR3 extends over 16 amino acids. CDR3 protein: CSAVTTRTGANTEAFF. The CDR3 DNA sequence: TGCAGTGCTGTAACTACTCGTACAGGGGCCAACACTGAAGCTTTCTTT.

This clonotype was found a few times. This sequence joins TRBV18 and TRBJ2-5; TRBD1 is a possible D gene (7 bases). The CDR3 totals 14 residues. The V end was cut by 3 bases, the J end by 5 bases, with 13 bases between. Germline lookup yields CDR1 KGHSH and CDR2 LQKENI. DNA of the CDR3: TGTGCCAGCTCACCCCCGACAGGGAGGGAGACCCAGTACTTC. Its translation is CASSPPTGRETQYF.

There are a few counts of this clonotype. This rearrangement joins TRBV20-1 to TRBJ2-2; D is unresolved. CDR1 DFQATT and CDR2 SNEGSKA come from the germline V gene (reference sequence). This CDR3 is built from 12 residues. V was shortened by 1 base and J by 2 bases, with 2 bases between the two germline ends. CDR3 nucleotides: TGCAGTGCTAGAGGAAACACCGGGGAGCTGTTTTTT. This encodes CSARGNTGELFF.

This clonotype was observed at least ten times. V gene TRBV27 combines with J gene TRBJ1-5, with 7 bases that match TRBD1. CDR1 and CDR2 (germline): MNHEY, SMNVEV (reference sequence). The length of the CDR3 is 16 residues. The V and J ends lost 5 bases and 5 bases, in that order; junction bases with no gene match: 12. CDR3 region: CASSPGHRQGDQPQHF. The CDR3 nucleotides read TGTGCCAGCAGTCCGGGCCATCGACAGGGAGATCAGCCCCAGCATTTT.

This clonotype was seen more than once but under ten times. The chain combines TRBV9 with TRBJ1-5, with D possibly TRBD1 on 5 matching bases. Trimming cost V 0 bases and J 3 bases, with 16 bases left between them. The CDR3 is 17 amino acids. The V gene's germline CDR1 is SGDLS and CDR2 YYNGEE. The CDR3 DNA sequence: TGTGCCAGCAGCGTAGTCAGGGTTAATGCCTCCAATCAGCCCCAGCATTTT. It yields the protein CASSVVRVNASNQPQHF.

This clonotype was found a few times. The genes are TRBV29-1 and TRBJ1-1; maybe TRBD1 (5 bases). From germline, CDR1 is SQVTM and CDR2 ANQGSEA. With 4 bases removed from V and 0 bases from J, the gap between germline ends came to 12 bases. The CDR3 sequence is 14 residues long. The CDR3 DNA reads TGCAGCGTTGCGCCTTTGGGGCTGAACACTGAAGCTTTCTTT. Translated, it gives CSVAPLGLNTEAFF.

The chain couples TRBV7-6 to TRBJ2-2, with D perhaps assigned TRBD1 or TRBD2 (5 bases each). V was clipped by 4 bases and J by 6 bases, with 15 bases between them. This CDR3 has 15 amino acids. Germline V gene data show CDR1 as SGHVS and CDR2 as FNYEAQ. The CDR3 spells CASSSALGVPGELFF. In DNA form, the CDR3 reads TGTGCCAGCAGCTCTGCGTTGGGGGTCCCCGGGGAGCTGTTTTTT.

The chain joins TRBV9 to TRBJ2-3; D may correspond to TRBD1 or TRBD2 (6 bases each). This CDR3 comprises 13 residues. Germline V gene lookup returns CDR1 SGDLS and CDR2 YYNGEE. The V and J ends lost 3 bases and 4 bases respectively, with 9 bases between them. This CDR3 is CASSEGGPDTQYF. The CDR3, as DNA: TGTGCCAGCAGCGAGGGGGGACCAGATACGCAGTATTTT.

There are a few counts of this clonotype. This rearrangement joins TRBV19 to TRBJ2-5, with D possibly being TRBD1 (6 bases). Germline V lookup: CDR1 LNHDA, CDR2 SQIVND (reference sequence). V was trimmed by 6 bases and J by 2 bases, leaving 19 bases between them. The CDR3 is made up of 16 amino acids. For the CDR3, the DNA is TGTGCCAGTAGCGACGGACAGTTTACCCTTCAAGAGACCCAGTACTTC. As protein: CASSDGQFTLQETQYF.

The table lists this clonotype with many counts. This chain joins TRBV7-6 and TRBJ1-1, with TRBD1 matching over 11 bases. Germline values: CDR1 SGHVS, CDR2 FNYEAQ. This CDR3 spans 17 amino acids. J gave up 2 bases and V 7 bases, and 12 bases lay outside the gene matches. CDR3 nucleotide sequence: TGTGCCAGCATCCCAATCGGACAGGGGGCTCGAAACACTGAAGCTTTCTTT. Translated: CASIPIGQGARNTEAFF.

Only a few counts were recorded for this clonotype. The V and J genes are TRBV2 and TRBJ1-1; tentatively, D is TRBD1 (6 bases). Trimming shortened V by 6 bases and J by 4 bases, and 9 bases separated the two germline ends. Germline CDR1 is SNHLY and CDR2 is FYNNEI. The CDR3 loop spans 12 amino acids. The CDR3 DNA follows: TGTGCCAGCAGAAGCAGGGGCACTGAAGCTTTCTTT. It yields the protein CASRSRGTEAFF.

The chain links TRBV10-3 to TRBJ1-1, with D unclear. The CDR3 runs to 11 residues. Germline CDR1 and CDR2: ENHRY and SYGVKD. Trimming took off 4 bases at V and 3 bases at J, with 3 bases between the two ends. The CDR3 sequence is CAISGHTEAFF. DNA for the CDR3: TGTGCCATCAGTGGGCACACTGAAGCTTTCTTT.

V and J are TRBV7-9 and TRBJ2-2, with a tentative D call TRBD2 (5 bases). Germline lookup yields CDR1 SEHNR and CDR2 FQNEAQ (reference sequence). The CDR3 runs 13 residues. V dropped 4 bases and J dropped 6 bases, with 9 bases sitting between them. As DNA, the CDR3 is TGTGCCAGCAGCTCCGGGGTAGCCGGGGAGCTGTTTTTT. Its translation is CASSSGVAGELFF.

In its sample, this clonotype was seen once. The genes are TRBV15 and TRBJ2-2; perhaps TRBD1 as D (5 bases). The V gene lost 1 base and the J gene lost 4 bases, with 10 bases spanning the gap. The length of the CDR3 is 15 residues. Germline-derived CDR1 and CDR2 are LNHNV and YYDKDF (reference sequence). The CDR3 nucleotides read TGTGCCACCAGCAGAGCCAGGGTTGGCACCGGGGAGCTGTTTTTT. It is translated as CATSRARVGTGELFF.

The genes are TRBV29-1 and TRBJ2-2; 7 bases are a match to TRBD1. Per germline, CDR1 SQVTM and CDR2 ANQGSEA. V was pared by 4 bases and J by 1 base, with 3 bases of the junction left unmatched. The CDR3 has 14 amino acids. The CDR3 sequence: CSVAGTVNTGELFF. The CDR3, as DNA: TGCAGCGTTGCCGGGACAGTGAACACCGGGGAGCTGTTTTTT.

J is TRBJ2-3 and V is TRBV7-2; D remains ambiguous. The CDR3 extends over 15 amino acids. The V and J ends lost 0 bases and 2 bases respectively, with 9 bases between them. The germline V gene encodes CDR1 SGHTA and CDR2 FQGNSA. The CDR3 DNA reads TGTGCCAGCAGCTTAGCGGTTGTAAACACAGATACGCAGTATTTT. The encoded protein is CASSLAVVNTDTQYF.

The chain is built from TRBV18 and TRBJ1-4; no firm D call. From germline, CDR1 is KGHSH and CDR2 LQKENI. The CDR3 is 16 amino acids. Trimming shortened V by 6 bases and J by 7 bases, and 21 bases separated the two germline ends. CDR3 residues: CASSDAWENGGEKLFF. DNA for the CDR3: TGTGCCAGCTCTGATGCTTGGGAAAATGGAGGTGAAAAACTGTTTTTT.

This sequence joins TRBV6-5 and TRBJ1-1; 11 nucleotides match TRBD1. Looked up from germline, CDR1 is MNHEY and CDR2 is SVGAGI. The J segment lost 4 bases and the V segment lost 7 bases, leaving 5 bases of the junction unmatched. This CDR3 has 14 residues. The CDR3 sequence: CASTTGQGGTEAFF. In DNA, the CDR3 is TGTGCCAGCACCACGGGACAGGGGGGCACTGAAGCTTTCTTT.

This clonotype was recorded many times. The CDR3 DNA follows: TGTGCCAGCAGTTTTTTGAACTACGAGCAGTACTTC. Its protein product is CASSFLNYEQYF. The rearrangement links TRBV12-3 or TRBV12-4 to TRBJ2-7; no firm D call. The V and J ends lost 3 bases and 3 bases respectively, with 6 bases between them. The CDR3 is made up of 12 amino acids.

This chain connects TRBV29-1 to TRBJ2-6; D is uncertain. Per germline, CDR1 SQVTM and CDR2 ANQGSEA. The CDR3 consists of 16 residues. The V gene lost 5 bases and the J gene lost 2 bases, with 16 bases spanning the gap. The CDR3 DNA reads as TGCAGCGTTACCGGTCACGGGCTAGCTGGGGCCAACGTCCTGACTTTC. Amino acids: CSVTGHGLAGANVLTF. Based on the CDR3 plus reference TRBV29-1 and TRBJ2-6, the full variable domain is SAVISQKPSRDICQRGTSLTIQCQVDSQVTMMFWYRQQPGQSLTLIATANQGSEATYESGFVIDKFPISRPNLTFSTLTVSNMSPEDSSIYLCSVTGHGLAGANVLTFGAGSRLTVL.

For this clonotype: A much larger clonotype is one base distant, so this may be a read error. No conserved phenylalanine or tryptophan ends this CDR3, so it is likely a read error. The CDR3 is CASSIRVLYTEAFY. As DNA, the CDR3 is TGTGCCAGCAGTATCCGGGTCCTATACACTGAAGCTTTCTAT. The rearrangement uses TRBV12-3 or TRBV12-4 and TRBJ1-1; D is uncertain. V dropped 5 bases and J dropped 3 bases, with 13 bases sitting between them. The CDR3 loop spans 14 amino acids.

The sample holds a few counts of this clonotype. The rearrangement uses TRBV29-1 and TRBJ2-5; D gene ambiguous. Germline CDR1 and CDR2: SQVTM and ANQGSEA. The CDR3 length is 13 residues. The V and J ends lost 8 bases and 2 bases respectively, with 15 bases between them. The CDR3 protein is CSYSWLKQETQYF. The CDR3 DNA reads TGCAGCTACTCTTGGCTGAAACAAGAGACCCAGTACTTC. The whole variable domain, remainder taken from reference TRBV29-1 and TRBJ2-5, is SAVISQKPSRDICQRGTSLTIQCQVDSQVTMMFWYRQQPGQSLTLIATANQGSEATYESGFVIDKFPISRPNLTFSTLTVSNMSPEDSSIYLCSYSWLKQETQYFGPGTRLLVL.

At least ten counts were recorded for this clonotype. The chain carries TRBV9 and TRBJ2-7, with TRBD1 matching over 9 bases. The V segment lost 3 bases and the J segment 5 bases; nucleotides outside the gene matches: 15. The CDR3 covers 17 residues. The germline V gene has CDR1 SGDLS and CDR2 YYNGEE. CDR3 sequence (DNA): TGTGCCAGCAGCGCACGAGGACCGGGACAGGGATCTGACGAGCAGTACTTC. Translated, it gives CASSARGPGQGSDEQYF.

This clonotype came up a few times. The gene calls are TRBV28 and TRBJ1-1, with 8 bases that match TRBD1. Germline values: CDR1 MDHEN, CDR2 SYDVKM. The V gene end was trimmed by 3 bases and the J gene end by 3 bases; junction bases not matched to a gene: 3. This CDR3 is built from 14 residues. The CDR3 protein is CASSLARGHTEAFF. For the CDR3, the DNA is TGTGCCAGCAGTTTGGCCAGGGGGCACACTGAAGCTTTCTTT.

This clonotype has a handful of counts. The chain couples TRBV20-1 to TRBJ2-7, with D unresolved. V was cut by 0 bases and J by 3 bases, with 3 bases left in between. The germline V gene encodes CDR1 DFQATT and CDR2 SNEGSKA (reference sequence). The CDR3 loop spans 11 amino acids. This CDR3 reads CSARDNYEQYF. The CDR3 region has the DNA TGCAGTGCTAGAGATAACTACGAGCAGTACTTC.

The V gene is TRBV7-2, the J gene TRBJ1-1; D uncertain. The V end lost 5 bases, the J end lost 10 bases, and 20 bases lay between the germline ends. This CDR3 has 14 amino acids. CDR1 and CDR2 from the germline V gene are SGHTA and FQGNSA. This chain's CDR3 is CASSGFGKALPAFF. The CDR3 region has the DNA TGTGCCAGCAGCGGGTTTGGAAAGGCCCTGCCAGCTTTCTTT.